The subject of this entry is one TCR beta chain. The data were taken from a study of shared clonotypes between healthy human individuals. Germline loops: CDR1 SGHDN, CDR2 FVKESK. V was clipped by 5 bases and J by 6 bases, with 17 bases between them. This CDR3 contains 14 residues. Sequenced by immunoSEQ multiplex PCR; TCRdb stores in-frame clones only, minus some. The sample records around 2.5 million clones, over 85% being singletons. The chain links TRBV14 to TRBJ2-7; weak D call: TRBD2 (5 bases). The TCR comes from a man younger than 30 in good health. Some clones in this sample may be carry-over from other donors' samples. The sequenced sample was naive CD4+ T cells from PBMCs. The subset: CD45RA+ positively selected. The CDR3 bases are TGTGCCAGCAGCTACGGACCGAGGGCGGGCGAGCAGTACTTC. Its translation is CASSYGPRAGEQYF.